This T cell receptor beta chain was sequenced during a study of beta chain features in type 1 diabetes. Study findings and constraints: Moderately but significantly shorter TCRB CDR3s were found in Type 1 diabetes patients in all four CD4+ subsets.

Reverse transcribing all isolated RNA meant expressed TCRB transcripts were sequenced. The table came from immunoSEQ multiplex PCR; TCRdb's copy has only in-frame clones and leaves some out. This repertoire shows around 710,000 clones, roughly an eighth found once; its top ten account for over 0.1%. A few counts support this clone. The antigen is unknown. The CDR3 consists of 14 residues. The J segment lost 13 bases and the V segment lost 4 bases, leaving 8 bases of the junction unmatched. The germline V gene has CDR1 SGHDT and CDR2 YYEEEE. The clonotype comes from a man aged 25-40 years with type 1 diabetes. The sequencing input was naive CD4+ T cells from blood. V usage is TRBV5-6 and J usage is TRBJ1-6; 10 bases are shared with TRBD1. The CDR3 DNA follows: TGTGCCAGCAGCCCCGGGACAGGGGAGCGGCCCCTCCACTTT. Translation: CASSPGTGERPLHF.